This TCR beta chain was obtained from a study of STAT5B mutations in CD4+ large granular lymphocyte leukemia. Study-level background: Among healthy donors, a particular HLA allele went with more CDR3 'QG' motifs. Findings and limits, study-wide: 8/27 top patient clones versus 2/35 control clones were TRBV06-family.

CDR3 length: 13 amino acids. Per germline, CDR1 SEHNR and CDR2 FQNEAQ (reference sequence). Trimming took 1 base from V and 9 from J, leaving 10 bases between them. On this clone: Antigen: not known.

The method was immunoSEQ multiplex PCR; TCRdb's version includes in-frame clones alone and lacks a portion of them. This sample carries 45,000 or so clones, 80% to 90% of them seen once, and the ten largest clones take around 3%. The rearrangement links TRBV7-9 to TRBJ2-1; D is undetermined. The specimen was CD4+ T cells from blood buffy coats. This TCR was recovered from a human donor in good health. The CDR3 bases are TGTGCCAGCAGCTTAGTGGCTACGGGTGAGCAGTTCTTC. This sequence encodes CASSLVATGEQFF.